This T cell receptor (beta chain) comes out of a study of cytomegalovirus exposure and HLA in healthy donors (dated 2017 in TCRdb). For the study in its entirety: In an earlier analysis of 587 of the donors, under 300 Gb of sequence data and 90 million to 130 million unique TCR beta sequences from 180 million or so T cells were reported. Of the roughly 400 genotyped donors, approximately 82% fell in the genetic ancestry cluster associated with self-reported Caucasian donors. A later genetic analysis used genome-wide SNP genotypes for about three fifths of the roughly 700 donors, treating that subset as a discovery cohort. Class I and class II HLA loci were covered by the typing at four-digit resolution. A later analysis re-examined previously published TCR beta repertoires from more than 650 donors and added high-resolution HLA genotyping to investigate patterns of TCR occurrence. In addition to the first cohort of around 670 subjects, a separate validation cohort of approximately 130 different subjects was used. Alongside the repertoire data, information on donor age, sex, ethnicity and CMV serostatus was compiled. Among 398 genotyped donors of the cohort, an average of around 240,000 unique TCR beta nucleotide sequences was sequenced per donor, of which about 18% were non-productive. Approximately 310 gigabases of sequencing data and 70 million to 95 million unique TCR sequences made up an early release that covered under 750 HLA-typed donors. Several DR-DQ haplotypes were treated as single units for association and clustering because of strong linkage in the cohort. To predict cytomegalovirus infection status, the study combined high-throughput TCR immunosequencing, statistical association of individual TCRs with disease status, and machine learning. Typing coverage differed by locus: A, B, C, DRB1 and DQB1 were typed in roughly 629-630 donors, DQA1 in 500 to 550, DPA1 in 600 to 610, and DPB1 in 400 to 480. The T cell repertoires of under 750 subjects were profiled by immunosequencing and related to cytomegalovirus serostatus. An earlier analysis of 587 of the donors applied high-throughput TCR beta sequencing to assess whether each TCR beta V gene segment acted as functional or pseudogenic. All discovery cohort repertoires had been generated using a single sequencing platform. The study aimed to test whether signatures of past pathogen exposure could be identified by cataloging public T cell receptors. Rather than drawing on any new phenotypic data, the later analysis identified candidate immune exposures from TCR beta sequences and the way those sequences occurred across donors. Findings and caveats that apply to the study as a whole: A later analysis associated 17,000 or so TCR beta sequences with specific HLA alleles at a false discovery rate of 0.05. According to the authors, the approach could potentially be generalized to other disease states and immunological phenotypes. A further reported finding was that TCR beta sequences accurately predicted the HLA-A and HLA-B alleles for most subjects in the first cohort. The classifier was reported to diagnose cytomegalovirus status with high specificity and sensitivity in both the original cohort and the validation cohort. A later analysis found that most CMV-associated TCR beta chains appeared HLA-restricted, with HLA associations seemingly driven largely by CMV exposure. Assigning TCR associations to individual alleles was difficult when HLA alleles, especially DR and DQ, strongly co-occurred. According to a later genetic analysis, donors in an Asian-associated ancestry cluster had fewer N-insertions in productive TCRs than the approximately 670-donor mean. A later analysis found that HLA-associated TCR beta chains were more clonally expanded and had lower generation probabilities than equally common non-associated chains. In vitro tests confirmed that a few of the cytomegalovirus-associated TCR beta chains recognize cytomegalovirus antigens. Linkage disequilibrium might explain the correlated functional status among segregating V segments, but an unknown experimental factor could not be ruled out. Sequencing depth was assumed to be roughly uniform across donors in the presence/absence analyses, though that assumption may not hold. Some IMGT-functional V segments, including TRBV6-2 and TRBV6-3, could not be told apart with the 87-base-pair reads, so those segments were excluded. Because HLA typing was missing for some donors at each locus, association tests included only the typed subset. Most TCR sequences were observed very rarely across donors, whereas some public TCRs were present in many individuals. Because counts were too low, roughly 16 rarely observed V segments, including chromosome 9 orphons, were excluded from the earlier analysis of 500 to 700 of the donors. The cohort was sequenced for TCR beta chains only, and without alpha or paired-chain data the features that could be detected were limited. For the cohort, immune exposure information was limited to CMV serostatus. The study listed 150 to 200 TCR beta chains as associated with cytomegalovirus. A cluster of highly shared sequence variants was judged likely to represent a technical artifact of the sequencing pipeline. An association between a missense DCLRE1C variant and V-gene and J-gene trimming of TCR beta chains was found in a later genetic analysis and replicated in an independent cohort. In a later analysis, the rate of TCR association differed among HLA loci, with DRB1 alleles having the most associated TCRs and HLA-C alleles having the fewest. Several of the top co-occurrence clusters appeared to be linked to parvovirus B19, influenza, CMV and Epstein-Barr virus, according to a later analysis. In an earlier analysis of more than 500 of the donors, most TCR beta V segments appeared in productive rearrangements about 87% or about 30% of the time, broadly matching IMGT annotations.

Library prep was done by the immunoSEQ multiplex PCR assay. A mixture of 60 forward primers for TCR Vbeta segments and 13 reverse primers for TCR Jbeta segments was used in the multiplex PCR. The CDR3 region of rearranged TCR beta genes was amplified from genomic DNA with a multiplex PCR assay. The amplified TCR beta libraries were sequenced on the Illumina HiSeq System as 87-base-pair reads. On the authors' methods: A later analysis tallied about 77 million unique TCR beta chains across the approximately 670 repertoires, and some 10 million of those chains were shared by two or more donors. Raw reads were error-corrected and collapsed into unique sequences with a nearest-neighbor algorithm that merged closely related sequences to remove PCR and sequencing errors. CDR3 sequences were aligned to IMGT reference sequences to assign V, D and J gene segments. For a sequence to be retained, a match of at least six nucleotides was required to both a V gene segment and a J gene segment. A rearrangement counted as productive if the CDR3 had no stop codons and remained in frame with V and J, and every other rearrangement counted as non-productive. Following IMGT convention, CDR3 was defined as the stretch from the second conserved V-encoded cysteine up to the conserved J-encoded phenylalanine. Sequences without an unambiguous match to a single V gene segment were excluded from the earlier analysis of about 640 of the donors. In an earlier analysis of several hundred of the donors, a V segment was called functional when productive rearrangements were above 56.7%, and segregating when the standard deviation between donors exceeded 5%. A statistical classification framework was built to diagnose cytomegalovirus status from the catalog of TCR beta chain sequences. In a later analysis, TCR nucleotide sequences were compared against IMGT/GENE-DB human TR gene sequences so that V and J genes could be assigned. In a later analysis, CDR3 sequences and most-parsimonious VDJ recombination scenarios were assigned using the TCRdist pipeline. In a later analysis, each TCR beta chain was defined by its CDR3 amino acid sequence together with its V-gene family, and reads lacking a unique V-gene family were excluded. A later analysis removed several hundred highly shared, low-generation-probability nucleotide sequences to deal with suspected cross-contamination and a sequencing artifact. In a later analysis, a clonal expansion index was calculated for each public chain from normalized within-repertoire ranks of inferred template counts. In a later analysis, generation probabilities were computed using a VDJ recombination model fitted to out-of-frame rearrangements, and the results were checked against IGoR. Hypergeometric tests were used in a later analysis to score TCR-TCR, TCR-HLA and TCR-CMV co-occurrence, with a repertoire-size bias correction applied to the TCR pairs. A later analysis estimated false discovery rates by permuting HLA or CMV assignments 20 times. In a later analysis, co-occurring TCRs were grouped using DBSCAN, and TCRdist sequence similarity was added for clustering within HLA-allele-positive subsets. Repertoires with fewer than 30,000 or more than 120,000 public chains were left out of co-occurrence clustering, as were a few repertoires with anomalous nucleotide sharing. Entries here come from immuneACCESS through TCRdb and include only in-frame sequences with V and J called. Some clones fail to appear in such tables; in the studies checked, an unresolved V gene covers under half of the shortfall, and the cause of the remainder is unknown. D and trimming were read from the DNA, whereas the V and J calls and clone size are those reported in that table. Across this sample there are roughly 150,000 clones, with about 10% seen only once. The biggest ten clones account for 1.8% of the sample.

As to this clone: No antigen is known for it. It has no much larger one-base neighbor in the sample; base qualities were not kept.

Based on the germline V gene, the CDR1 and CDR2 sequences are KGHSH and LQKENI. V was cut back by 6 bases and J by 0 bases, leaving a gap of 15 bases between them. Reading from cysteine to phenylalanine, the CDR3 counts 16 amino acids. Only the CDR3 DNA is retained, 48 bases long and in frame from the first base. The cohort comprised 550 to 700 healthy bone marrow donors. At the time of sampling, all cohort members were nominally healthy, though unrecorded immune exposures were likely present. The donor was CMV seronegative and was included in the group of about 400 seronegative cohort members. Each donor provided a peripheral blood sample, and peripheral blood mononuclear cells were used for TCR beta sequencing. The Qiagen DNeasy Blood Extraction Kit was used to extract genomic DNA from the blood cell samples.

The chain uses TRBV18 and TRBJ1-5; the best D guess is TRBD1, with 5 bases matching. The source material was PBMCs. The source of this sequence is a middle-aged man in good health and CMV-seronegative. The DNA sequence reads TGTGCCAGCTCCCCGGGAGGGGCCAATAGCAATCAGCCCCAGCATTTT. The encoded protein is CASSPGGANSNQPQHF. The variable domain in full, with residues beyond the CDR3 obtained from the reference TRBV18 and TRBJ1-5 genes, is NAGVMQNPRHLVRRRGQEARLRCSPMKGHSHVYWYRQLPEEGLKFMVYLQKENIIDESGMPKERFSAEFPKEGPSILRIQQVVRGDSAAYFCASSPGGANSNQPQHFGDGTRLSIL.